This T cell receptor (beta chain) was observed in a study of molecular identifiers for immune sequencing clone quantification. There are 15 residues in the CDR3. The germline gives CDR1 LGHDT, CDR2 YNNKEL (reference sequence). V lost 3 bases and J lost 5, with 16 bases in between. Previously published methods and listed TCR primers were used for the bulk TCR libraries. TCRdb re-called the PCR reads with MiXCR, one entry per CDR3 protein. The sample lists around 460,000 distinct CDR3 sequences, less than 30% seen once, with about 0.75% in the top ten. Study results and limitations: Among effectors, clones above 20 RNA copies held over 97% of molecules; among naive cells, under 1%.

Concerning this clonotype itself: Its antigen remains unknown.

Input for naive CD8 libraries was about 18,000 to 1,000,000 sorted cells; the RNA fraction used was 10%, 30% or 50%. V usage is TRBV3-1 and J usage is TRBJ2-5; D gene unclear. This clonotype was sampled from a human donor in good health. Some libraries in this study had Jurkat cell RNA spiked in. The sample taken for sequencing was naive CD8+ T cells from blood, with Jurkat cell RNA spiked in. As for subset: FACS-sorted CD8+CD4-CCR7+CD45RA+ naive T cells. CDR3 in amino acids: CASSQEWSNWETQYF. In nucleotides, the CDR3 is TGTGCCAGCAGCCAGGAGTGGAGCAATTGGGAGACCCAGTACTTC.